The source of this T cell receptor (beta chain) is a study of blood T cells in healthy people across ages. Every participating donor contributed approximately 10 milliliters of peripheral blood through a draw. Isolated per sample were at least 6 million PBMCs. Germline assignment: CDR1 LNHNV and CDR2 YYDKDF (reference sequence). Trimming removed 1 base at V and 3 bases at J, with 10 bases between. This CDR3 spans 15 amino acids. Next came a second PCR, run for about 7 to 12 cycles, which used a sample-barcoded 5' primer along with a J-beta primer mix. TCRdb processed the 5' RACE reads anew with MiXCR; each CDR3 protein has one entry. The sample contains about 640,000 distinct CDR3 sequences, less than 45% of which appear only once.

This clonotype was obtained from an elderly man in good health. The chain joins TRBV15 to TRBJ1-5; no clear D gene. Material: blood. The CDR3 nucleotides are TGTGCCACCAGCAGAGGAAGGACGGACAATCAGCCCCAGCATTTT. Translated: CATSRGRTDNQPQHF. The whole variable domain, remainder taken from reference TRBV15 and TRBJ1-5, is DAMVIQNPRYQVTQFGKPVTLSCSQTLNHNVMYWYQQKSSQAPKLLFHYYDKDFNNEADTPDNFQSRRPNTSFCFLDIRSPGLGDTAMYLCATSRGRTDNQPQHFGDGTRLSIL.